The 15 T cell receptor beta chains below come from one sample, sequenced in a study of T-cell reconstitution after alpha-beta-depleted transplantation in children. Unique molecular identifiers were built into the TCRbeta library. TCRdb called the PCR reads again in MiXCR, with one record for every CDR3 protein. The profile shows some 640,000 distinct CDR3 sequences, roughly 17% of them singletons. The source was PBMCs from the stem cell graft donor, collected from the stem cell graft. These receptors originate from a human donor who donated a stem cell graft to a child with acute myeloid leukemia.

This clonotype was detected ten times or more. This chain joins TRBV4-3 and TRBJ2-5; 12 bases are a match to TRBD2. V lost 1 base, J lost 7 bases, and 1 base stayed unmatched. This CDR3 contains 14 residues. Germline loops: CDR1 LGHNA, CDR2 YSLEER. CDR3 DNA: TGCGCCAGCAGCCAAGGGACTAGCGGGGCGACCCAGTACTTC. Translated, it gives CASSQGTSGATQYF.

The rearrangement joins TRBV28 to TRBJ2-5; 9 bases map to TRBD2. The CDR3 runs 14 residues. V shed 5 bases and J 4 bases; nucleotides not matched to a gene: 5. In germline, CDR1 is MDHEN, CDR2 SYDVKM. The CDR3 sequence: CASSKAAGGETQYF. The CDR3 DNA sequence: TGTGCCAGCAGTAAAGCAGCGGGGGGAGAGACCCAGTACTTC.

About this clonotype itself: This may come from a read error, since a much larger clone is one base off. The chain joins TRBV7-6 to TRBJ2-2, with 7 bases matching TRBD2. Germline lookup yields CDR1 SGHVS and CDR2 FNYEAQ. The CDR3 runs to 16 residues. CDR3 region: CAGSFSAGANTGELFF. The CDR3 DNA reads as TGTGCCGGCAGCTTTTCGGCGGGGGCGAACACCGGGGAGCTGTTTTTT. Full variable domain (rest looked up from reference TRBV7-6 and TRBJ2-2): GAGVSQSPRYKVTKRGQDVALRCDPISGHVSLYWYRQALGQGPEFLTYFNYEAQQDKSGLPNDRFSAERPEGSISTLTIQRTEQRDSAMYRCAGSFSAGANTGELFFGEGSRLTVL.

This clonotype was detected many times. The CDR3 protein is CSARGGDARNEQFF. The CDR3 DNA follows: TGCAGTGCTAGAGGCGGGGACGCTCGCAATGAGCAGTTCTTC. This sequence joins TRBV20-1 and TRBJ2-1, with D perhaps TRBD2 (6 bases). Germline-derived CDR1 and CDR2 are DFQATT and SNEGSKA (reference sequence). The CDR3 has 14 amino acids. The V end lost 1 base, the J end lost 6 bases, and 13 bases lay between the germline ends.

The rearrangement joins TRBV12-3 or TRBV12-4 to TRBJ2-1, with TRBD1 as a possible D gene (5 bases). With 5 bases removed from V and 0 bases from J, the gap between germline ends came to 11 bases. The CDR3 extends over 15 amino acids. CDR3 amino acids: CASSQTVSSYNEQFF. DNA for the CDR3: TGTGCCAGCAGTCAGACAGTTAGCTCCTACAATGAGCAGTTCTTC.

The chain couples TRBV6-4 to TRBJ2-2; 7 bases line up with TRBD1. The trim removed 5 bases at V and 0 bases at J, leaving 15 bases unmatched. The germline V gene has CDR1 MRHNA and CDR2 SNTAGT. The CDR3 contains 19 residues. CDR3 sequence: CASSNPWARGPSNTGELFF. CDR3 nucleotide sequence: TGTGCCAGCAGTAACCCCTGGGCGAGGGGGCCATCGAACACCGGGGAGCTGTTTTTT.

This clonotype was seen a handful of times. The chain links TRBV3-1 to TRBJ2-7; D gene unclear. The CDR3 is 15 residues long. The V and J ends lost 6 bases and 9 bases respectively, with 24 bases between them. The germline V gene has CDR1 LGHDT and CDR2 YNNKEL (reference sequence). The CDR3 DNA is TGTGCCAGCAGGCCCCTAGATACAAGAGGTCTCGGGCAGTACTTC. This codes for CASRPLDTRGLGQYF.

This clonotype was seen ten or more times. The chain couples TRBV12-3 or TRBV12-4 to TRBJ1-2, with TRBD1 as a possible D gene (5 bases). This CDR3 is 13 amino acids long. Trimming stripped 0 bases from V and 7 bases from J, with 9 bases between. The DNA for the CDR3 is TGTGCCAGCAGTTTAGCCGGAGGGGTTGGCTACACCTTC. Translated: CASSLAGGVGYTF.

This clonotype was counted at least ten times. The V and J genes are TRBV13 and TRBJ2-7, with TRBD1 matching over 7 bases. The V gene's germline CDR1 is PRHDT and CDR2 FYEKMQ (reference sequence). The CDR3 contains 16 residues. The trim removed 4 bases at V and 1 base at J, leaving 10 bases unmatched. The CDR3 region is CASSWNRGITSYEQYF. The DNA for the CDR3 is TGTGCCAGCAGCTGGAACAGGGGTATTACTTCCTACGAGCAGTACTTC.

The V gene is TRBV7-9, the J gene TRBJ1-1; D gene uncertain. Germline loops: CDR1 SEHNR, CDR2 FQNEAQ (reference sequence). The CDR3 runs 12 residues. The V and J ends lost 7 bases and 7 bases respectively, with 13 bases between them. This CDR3 reads CASTPPGFEAFF. In nucleotides, the CDR3 is TGTGCCAGCACCCCGCCGGGGTTTGAAGCTTTCTTT.

This clonotype was recorded many times. The chain carries TRBV7-9 and TRBJ1-1, with 10 bases that match TRBD1. The junction had 5 bases not matched to a gene; V was cut back by 3 bases and J by 7 bases. CDR1 is SEHNR, CDR2 FQNEAQ, per germline (reference sequence). The CDR3 extends over 14 amino acids. The CDR3: CASSLTGGENEAFF. The CDR3 DNA follows: TGTGCCAGCAGCTTGACAGGGGGCGAGAATGAAGCTTTCTTT.

This clonotype was recorded many times. The CDR3 sequence is CSASSANQPQHF. Written as DNA, the CDR3 is TGCAGTGCTAGCTCAGCTAATCAGCCCCAGCATTTT. The chain employs TRBV20-1 and TRBJ1-5; no definite D call. V was pared by 3 bases and J by 4 bases, with 7 bases between. CDR1 is DFQATT, CDR2 SNEGSKA, per germline (reference sequence). The CDR3 is 12 residues long.

About this clonotype itself: A clone one base away is much larger, so this may be a read error. This chain uses TRBV12-3 or TRBV12-4 with TRBJ1-6, with D maybe TRBD1 (6 bases). V lost 3 bases and J lost 10, with 13 bases in between. This CDR3 region has 14 residues. CDR3 loop: CASSLRQEESPLHF. The DNA for the CDR3 is TGTGCCAGCAGTTTGAGACAGGAGGAATCACCCCTCCACTTT.

This clonotype was seen many times. The DNA for the CDR3 is TGTGCCAGCAGCTTGATGGACGCCTTGGAGACCCAGTACTTC. Amino acid sequence: CASSLMDALETQYF. The rearrangement joins TRBV7-9 to TRBJ2-5, with D unresolved. The germline CDR1 and CDR2 sequences are SEHNR and FQNEAQ (reference sequence). V dropped 3 bases and J dropped 5 bases, with 13 bases sitting between them. The CDR3 has 14 residues.

This clonotype has just one count. A much more abundant neighbour one base away suggests this may be a read error. The rearrangement joins TRBV6-2 or TRBV6-3 to TRBJ1-4; D unresolved. Trimming removed 2 bases at V and 0 bases at J, with 4 bases between. Germline CDR1 MNHEY, CDR2 SVGEGT. The CDR3 is made up of 14 amino acids. The CDR3 spells CASSYGATNEKLFF. The CDR3 bases are TGTGCCAGCAGTTACGGGGCAACTAATGAAAAACTGTTTTTT.